This passage covers 7 T cell receptor beta chains from one sample sequenced in a study of CD8 T cells in Susac syndrome. When the RNA was reverse transcribed, random hexamers were used with an input of roughly 0.45 to 1 ug. Via MiXCR, TCRdb re-called the immunoSEQ multiplex PCR reads, giving one row per CDR3 protein. The table lists 120,000 or so distinct CDR3 sequences, 90% to 95% of them singletons. Sequenced input: CD4+ T cells from PBMCs. The receptors originated from a human donor with multiple sclerosis.

The V gene is TRBV10-2, the J gene TRBJ2-1; no reliable D call. Trimming took off 6 bases at V and 9 bases at J, with 12 bases between the two ends. The germline V gene encodes CDR1 WSHSY and CDR2 SAAADI. The length of the CDR3 is 12 residues. The CDR3, as DNA: TGCGCCAGCAGGAGTAGCCTGGGTGAGCAGTTCTTC. This translates into CASRSSLGEQFF.

J is TRBJ2-5 and V is TRBV29-1, with D maybe TRBD2 (7 bases). Germline V gene sequence: CDR1 SQVTM, CDR2 ANQGSEA. V lost 3 bases and J 5 bases, leaving 19 bases between the germline ends. The CDR3 totals 15 residues. CDR3 sequence (DNA): TGCAGCGTTGACTGGCGGGGGCCGCAAGGGGAGACCCAGTACTTC. Protein: CSVDWRGPQGETQYF. Variable domain in full (rest from reference TRBV29-1 and TRBJ2-5): SAVISQKPSRDICQRGTSLTIQCQVDSQVTMMFWYRQQPGQSLTLIATANQGSEATYESGFVIDKFPISRPNLTFSTLTVSNMSPEDSSIYLCSVDWRGPQGETQYFGPGTRLLVL.

J is TRBJ2-2 and V is TRBV7-3; maybe TRBD1 (5 bases). With 5 bases removed from V and 6 bases from J, the gap between germline ends came to 7 bases. The CDR3 has 12 residues. The germline V gene has CDR1 SGHTA and CDR2 FQGTGA. The CDR3 nucleotides read TGTGCCAGCAGCGGGGCGCCCGGGGAGCTGTTTTTT. Its translation: CASSGAPGELFF. The whole variable domain, filled in from reference TRBV7-3 and TRBJ2-2, reads GAGVSQTPSNKVTEKGKYVELRCDPISGHTALYWYRQSLGQGPEFLIYFQGTGAADDSGLPNDRFFAVRPEGSVSTLKIQRTERGDSAVYLCASSGAPGELFFGEGSRLTVL.

V usage is TRBV28 and J usage is TRBJ1-4, with D maybe TRBD1 (6 bases). V gave up 3 bases and J gave up 6 bases, with 11 bases separating them. Germline-derived CDR1 and CDR2 are MDHEN and SYDVKM. The CDR3 has 14 residues. The CDR3 DNA is TGTGCCAGCAGTTTTTACAGGGATGATGAAAAACTGTTTTTT. This sequence encodes CASSFYRDDEKLFF.

The V call is TRBV29-1, the J call TRBJ2-1; 7 nucleotides align to TRBD2. With V trimmed by 4 bases and J by 3 bases, 0 bases remained unmatched. CDR1 is SQVTM, CDR2 ANQGSEA, per germline. CDR3 length: 12 amino acids. CDR3 nucleotide sequence: TGCAGCGTTGGGACTAGCTACAATGAGCAGTTCTTC. It codes for CSVGTSYNEQFF.

The rearrangement uses TRBV5-6 and TRBJ1-1, with TRBD1 matching over 7 bases. The CDR3 extends over 15 amino acids. Germline CDR1 reads SGHDT; CDR2 reads YYEEEE. V lost 1 base to trimming and J lost 4 bases; unmatched junction nucleotides: 7. DNA of the CDR3: TGTGCCAGCAGCTTGATCGACAGGGCGAGCACTGAAGCTTTCTTT. The encoded protein is CASSLIDRASTEAFF.

V usage is TRBV5-6 and J usage is TRBJ1-1, with D possibly TRBD1 on 6 matching bases. The CDR3 totals 15 residues. The V gene lost 5 bases and the J gene lost 0 bases, with 14 bases spanning the gap. Germline V gene lookup returns CDR1 SGHDT and CDR2 YYEEEE. The CDR3, as DNA: TGTGCCAGCAGATTTTGGGGGCCACTGAACACTGAAGCTTTCTTT. Amino acid sequence: CASRFWGPLNTEAFF.